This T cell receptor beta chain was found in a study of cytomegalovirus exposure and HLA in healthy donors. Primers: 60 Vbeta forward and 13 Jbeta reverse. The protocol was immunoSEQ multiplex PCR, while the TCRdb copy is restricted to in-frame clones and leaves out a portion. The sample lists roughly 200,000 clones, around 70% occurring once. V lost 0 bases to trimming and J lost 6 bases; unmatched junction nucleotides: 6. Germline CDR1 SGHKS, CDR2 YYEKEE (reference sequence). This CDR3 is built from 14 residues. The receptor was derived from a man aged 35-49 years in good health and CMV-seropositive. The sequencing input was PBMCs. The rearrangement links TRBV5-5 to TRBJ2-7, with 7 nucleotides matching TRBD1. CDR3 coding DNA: TGTGCCAGCAGCTTGGCCCGGACAGGTGCCGAGCAGTACTTC. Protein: CASSLARTGAEQYF.